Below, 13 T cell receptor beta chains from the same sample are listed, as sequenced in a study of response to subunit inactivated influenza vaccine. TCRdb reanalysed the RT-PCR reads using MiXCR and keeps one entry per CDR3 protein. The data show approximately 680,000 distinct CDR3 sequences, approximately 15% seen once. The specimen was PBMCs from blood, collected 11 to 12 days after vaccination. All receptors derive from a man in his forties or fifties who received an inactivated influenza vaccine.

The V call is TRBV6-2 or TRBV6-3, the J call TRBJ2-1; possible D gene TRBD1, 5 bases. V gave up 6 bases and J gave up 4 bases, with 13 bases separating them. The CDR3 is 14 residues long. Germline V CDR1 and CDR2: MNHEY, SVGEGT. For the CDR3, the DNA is TGTGCCAGCAGCCAGGGTATCTCTTACAATGAGCAGTTCTTC. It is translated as CASSQGISYNEQFF.

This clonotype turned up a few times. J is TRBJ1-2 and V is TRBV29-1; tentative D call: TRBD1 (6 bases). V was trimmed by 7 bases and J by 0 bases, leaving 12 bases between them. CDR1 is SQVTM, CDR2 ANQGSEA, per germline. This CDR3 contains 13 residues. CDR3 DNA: TGCAGCGCCGAACAGGGATCTAACTATGGCTACACCTTC. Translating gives CSAEQGSNYGYTF.

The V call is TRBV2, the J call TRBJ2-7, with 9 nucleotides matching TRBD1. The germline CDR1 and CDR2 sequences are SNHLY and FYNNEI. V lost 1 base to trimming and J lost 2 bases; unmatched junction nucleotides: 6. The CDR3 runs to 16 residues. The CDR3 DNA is TGTGCCAGCAGTGAAGTTACAGGGGGCTGGCCCTACGAGCAGTACTTC. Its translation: CASSEVTGGWPYEQYF.

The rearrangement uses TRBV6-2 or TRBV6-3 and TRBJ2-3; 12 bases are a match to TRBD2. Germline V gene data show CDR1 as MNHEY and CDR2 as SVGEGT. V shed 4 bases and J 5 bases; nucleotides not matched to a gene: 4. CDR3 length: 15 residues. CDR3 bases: TGTGCCAGCAGTTGGGGACTAGCGGGTCGAGATACGCAGTATTTT. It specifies CASSWGLAGRDTQYF.

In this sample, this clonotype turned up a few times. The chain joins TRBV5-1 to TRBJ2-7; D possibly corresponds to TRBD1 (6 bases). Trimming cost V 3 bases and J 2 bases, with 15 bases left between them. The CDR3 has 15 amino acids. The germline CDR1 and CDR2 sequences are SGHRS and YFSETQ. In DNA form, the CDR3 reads TGCGCCAGCAGCTCGGCGCCCACAGGGACCTACGAGCAGTACTTC. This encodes CASSSAPTGTYEQYF. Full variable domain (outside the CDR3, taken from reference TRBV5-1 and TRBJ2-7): KAGVTQTPRYLIKTRGQQVTLSCSPISGHRSVSWYQQTPGQGLQFLFEYFSETQRNKGNFPGRFSGRQFSNSRSEMNVSTLELGDSALYLCASSSAPTGTYEQYFGPGTRLTVT.

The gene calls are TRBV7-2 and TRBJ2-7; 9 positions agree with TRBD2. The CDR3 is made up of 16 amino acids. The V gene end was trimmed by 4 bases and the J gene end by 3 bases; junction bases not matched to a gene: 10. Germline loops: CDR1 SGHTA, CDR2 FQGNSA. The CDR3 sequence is CASSSGAGGPFYEQYF. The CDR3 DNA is TGTGCCAGCAGCTCCGGGGCGGGAGGGCCTTTCTACGAGCAGTACTTC.

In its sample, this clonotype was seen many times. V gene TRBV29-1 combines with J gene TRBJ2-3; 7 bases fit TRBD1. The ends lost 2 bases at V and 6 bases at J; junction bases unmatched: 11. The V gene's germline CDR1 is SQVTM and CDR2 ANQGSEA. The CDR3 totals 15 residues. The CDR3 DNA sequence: TGCAGCGTTGAACGAACAGGGGACAAGGGCGATACGCAGTATTTT. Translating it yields CSVERTGDKGDTQYF.

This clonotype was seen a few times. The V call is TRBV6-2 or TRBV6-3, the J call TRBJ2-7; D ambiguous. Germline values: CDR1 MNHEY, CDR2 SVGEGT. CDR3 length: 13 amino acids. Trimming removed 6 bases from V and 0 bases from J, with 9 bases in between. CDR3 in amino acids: CASRVASSYEQYF. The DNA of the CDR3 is TGTGCCAGCAGGGTAGCTAGCTCCTACGAGCAGTACTTC.

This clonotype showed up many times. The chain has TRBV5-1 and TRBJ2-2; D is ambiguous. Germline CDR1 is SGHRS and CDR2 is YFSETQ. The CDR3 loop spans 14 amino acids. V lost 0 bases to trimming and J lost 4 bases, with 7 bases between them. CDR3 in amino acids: CASSLVLGTGELFF. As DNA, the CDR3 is TGCGCCAGCAGCTTGGTGCTGGGCACCGGGGAGCTGTTTTTT. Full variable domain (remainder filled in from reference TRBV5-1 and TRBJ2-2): KAGVTQTPRYLIKTRGQQVTLSCSPISGHRSVSWYQQTPGQGLQFLFEYFSETQRNKGNFPGRFSGRQFSNSRSEMNVSTLELGDSALYLCASSLVLGTGELFFGEGSRLTVL.

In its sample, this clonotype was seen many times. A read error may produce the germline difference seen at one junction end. The CDR3 loop is CASSLTGSGETQYF. For the CDR3, the DNA is TGTGCCAGCAGCTTAACGGGGTCCGGAGAGACCCAGTACTTC. V gene TRBV5-1 combines with J gene TRBJ2-5, with a possible D match to TRBD2 (5 bases). Germline assignment: CDR1 SGHRS and CDR2 YFSETQ. The length of the CDR3 is 14 residues.

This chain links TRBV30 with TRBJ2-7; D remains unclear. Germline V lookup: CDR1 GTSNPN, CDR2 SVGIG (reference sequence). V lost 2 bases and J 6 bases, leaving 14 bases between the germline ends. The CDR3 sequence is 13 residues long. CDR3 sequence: CAWSSRVTVEQYF. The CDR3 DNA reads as TGTGCCTGGAGTAGTAGGGTCACGGTCGAGCAGTACTTC.

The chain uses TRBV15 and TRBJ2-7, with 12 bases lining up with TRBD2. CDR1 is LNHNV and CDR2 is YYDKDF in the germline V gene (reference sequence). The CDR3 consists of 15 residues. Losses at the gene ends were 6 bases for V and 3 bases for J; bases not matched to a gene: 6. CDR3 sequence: CATRGLAGGFYEQYF. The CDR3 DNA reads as TGTGCCACCAGGGGTCTAGCGGGAGGGTTCTACGAGCAGTACTTC.

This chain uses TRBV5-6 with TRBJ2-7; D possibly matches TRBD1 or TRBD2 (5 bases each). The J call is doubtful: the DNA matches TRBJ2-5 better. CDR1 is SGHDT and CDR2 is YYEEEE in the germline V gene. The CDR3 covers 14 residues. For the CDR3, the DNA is TGTGCCAGCAGCTTGGTTGGGACGGCTTTGACCCAGTACTTC. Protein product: CASSLVGTALTQYF.